This is a list of T cell receptor beta chains from one sample in a study of T cells after yellow fever vaccination. A single record per CDR3 protein comes from TCRdb applying MiXCR to the 5' RACE reads. The sample has some 120,000 distinct CDR3 sequences, roughly 8.2% seen once. The sample consisted of CD8+ T cells sorted from PBMCs, taken on the day of the yellow fever booster vaccination. The receptors stem from a man between 18 and 35 years old who received the YFV17D yellow fever vaccine. CDR3s include the opening cysteine and the closing phenylalanine or tryptophan. A D gene is named only where the DNA matches it firmly. Only some rows state a clone size, as once, few, many or a class for expanded clones.

D gene	V gene	J gene	clone size	CDR3 protein	CDR3 DNA
TRBD2	TRBV7-2	TRBJ2-7	.	CASSLVPSGGYEQYF	TGTGCCAGCAGCTTAGTCCCTAGCGGGGGCTACGAGCAGTACTTC
TRBD1	TRBV19	TRBJ2-1	few	CASSFVGTGGYFEDEQFF	TGTGCCAGTAGTTTTGTAGGGACAGGGGGCTATTTCGAGGATGAGCAGTTCTTC
.	TRBV6-5	TRBJ1-3	many	CASSFTSGGSVAGNTIYF	TGTGCCAGCAGTTTTACCTCGGGGGGTTCTGTCGCTGGAAACACCATATATTTT
TRBD1	TRBV5-4	TRBJ2-2	.	CASSETGGITGELFF	TGTGCCAGCAGCGAGACAGGGGGTATCACCGGGGAGCTGTTTTTT
TRBD1	TRBV7-9	TRBJ1-1	.	CASSRLGQGVTDTEAFF	TGTGCCAGCAGCCGGCTCGGACAGGGGGTGACGGACACTGAAGCTTTCTTT
.	TRBV4-2	TRBJ1-1	few	CASSPSTGRTEAFF	TGTGCCAGCAGCCCCTCGACAGGAAGGACTGAAGCTTTCTTT
.	TRBV7-2	TRBJ1-1	many	CASSLGTATEAFF	TGTGCCAGCAGCTTAGGGACAGCCACTGAAGCTTTCTTT
TRBD1	TRBV9	TRBJ2-1	many	CASSQGERLYNEQFF	TGTGCCAGCAGCCAGGGGGAACGGCTCTACAATGAGCAGTTCTTC
TRBD1	TRBV11-2	TRBJ1-4	.	CASRHGGTGDGKLFF	TGTGCCAGCAGGCATGGTGGGACAGGGGATGGAAAACTGTTTTTT
.	TRBV5-1	TRBJ2-7	.	CASSLKVNPYEQYF	TGCGCCAGCAGCTTGAAGGTCAACCCCTACGAGCAGTACTTC
.	TRBV3-2	TRBJ2-5	few	CASSLDSLALQETQYF	TGTGCCAGCAGCCTTGATAGCCTAGCCCTCCAAGAGACCCAGTACTTC
.	TRBV12-3/TRBV12-4	TRBJ1-1	many	CASSSRNTEAFF	TGTGCCAGCAGCTCCCGGAACACTGAAGCTTTCTTT
.	TRBV5-4	TRBJ1-6	few	CASSLGLPNSPLHF	TGTGCCAGCAGCTTAGGGCTTCCCAATTCACCCCTCCACTTT
TRBD1	TRBV27	TRBJ2-5	few	CASSRQGVGTQYF	TGTGCCAGCAGTCGACAGGGCGTCGGGACCCAGTACTTC
.	TRBV7-9	TRBJ2-7	few	CASSSTRRSSYEQYF	TGTGCCAGCAGCAGTACCCGTAGGAGCTCCTACGAGCAGTACTTC
TRBD2	TRBV29-1	TRBJ2-3	many	CSVLPGLAGTPDTQYF	TGCAGCGTCCTACCGGGACTAGCGGGTACTCCAGATACGCAGTATTTT
.	TRBV4-1	TRBJ2-1	many	CASSLPQTSPSYNEQFF	TGCGCCAGCAGCCTACCTCAGACTTCCCCCTCCTACAATGAGCAGTTCTTC
TRBD1	TRBV29-1	TRBJ2-5	few	CSIRGDRVRETQYF	TGCAGCATCCGCGGGGACAGGGTTCGGGAGACCCAGTACTTC
.	TRBV20-1	TRBJ2-7	.	CSARETAYEQYF	TGCAGTGCTAGGGAGACAGCCTACGAGCAGTACTTC
TRBD1	TRBV6-2/TRBV6-3	TRBJ2-1	few	CASSYAGGPPLNEQFF	TGTGCCAGCAGTTACGCAGGGGGTCCTCCCCTTAATGAGCAGTTCTTC
.	TRBV27	TRBJ1-1	few	CASSLAGGENTEAFF	TGTGCCAGCAGTTTAGCGGGCGGGGAGAACACTGAAGCTTTCTTT
.	TRBV6-2/TRBV6-3	TRBJ1-1	many	CASSRRVVTTEAFF	TGTGCCAGCAGCCGCAGGGTGGTGACCACTGAAGCTTTCTTT
.	TRBV5-1	TRBJ2-3	many	CASAAPIGSDTQYF	TGCGCCAGCGCCGCCCCAATAGGGTCAGATACGCAGTATTTT
.	TRBV5-1	TRBJ1-1	.	CASSVQGFTEAFF	TGCGCCAGCAGCGTTCAGGGTTTTACTGAAGCTTTCTTT
TRBD1	TRBV29-1	TRBJ2-5	.	CSVGATGLVETQYF	TGCAGCGTCGGGGCGACAGGGCTTGTAGAGACCCAGTACTTC
.	TRBV4-1	TRBJ2-1	few	CASSQDLAGLSSYNEQFF	TGCGCCAGCAGCCAAGATCTGGCAGGCTTAAGCTCCTACAATGAGCAGTTCTTC
.	TRBV7-3	TRBJ1-1	few	CASSLTGIGNTEAFF	TGTGCCAGCAGCTTAACCGGGATCGGGAACACTGAAGCTTTCTTT
.	TRBV7-6	TRBJ2-3	few	CASSLEGAADTQYF	TGTGCCAGCAGCTTAGAGGGCGCCGCAGATACGCAGTATTTT
.	TRBV28	TRBJ1-1	few	CASWDGSLPEAFF	TGTGCCAGCTGGGACGGCAGCCTCCCTGAAGCTTTCTTT
TRBD1	TRBV7-9	TRBJ1-1	few	CASSTRQGATTEAFF	TGTGCCAGCAGCACTCGACAGGGGGCGACCACTGAAGCTTTCTTT
.	TRBV2	TRBJ2-7	.	CASHYRGSIYEQYF	TGTGCCAGCCACTATCGTGGCAGTATCTACGAGCAGTACTTC
TRBD2	TRBV20-1	TRBJ2-5	.	CSARDPGEGVQETQYF	TGCAGTGCTAGAGATCCGGGGGAGGGAGTCCAAGAGACCCAGTACTTC
.	TRBV4-1	TRBJ1-5	few	CASSQVKENQPQHF	TGCGCCAGCAGCCAAGTGAAGGAGAATCAGCCCCAGCATTTT
.	TRBV6-5	TRBJ1-2	few	CASSSPDTTYYGYTF	TGTGCCAGCAGTTCCCCAGACACCACCTACTATGGCTACACCTTC
.	TRBV4-1	TRBJ2-1	few	CASSPFQGSVNEQFF	TGCGCCAGCAGCCCGTTTCAGGGCTCAGTCAATGAGCAGTTCTTC
TRBD1	TRBV4-1	TRBJ2-7	few	CASSQYSGQGIGEQYF	TGCGCCAGCAGCCAGTATTCGGGACAGGGTATCGGCGAGCAGTACTTC
.	TRBV6-6	TRBJ2-4	many	CASSYFPGTGDIQYF	TGTGCCAGCAGTTACTTCCCCGGGACGGGGGACATTCAGTACTTC
TRBD1	TRBV14	TRBJ1-6	.	CASRMTGSNSPLHF	TGTGCCAGCAGAATGACAGGGTCCAATTCACCCCTCCACTTT
.	TRBV5-4	TRBJ2-5	.	CASSWGTPGETQYF	TGTGCCAGCAGCTGGGGGACCCCGGGAGAGACCCAGTACTTC
.	TRBV7-8	TRBJ1-4	few	CASSSTGNVGEKLFF	TGTGCCAGCAGCTCCACAGGGAACGTGGGTGAAAAACTGTTTTTT
TRBD1	TRBV20-1	TRBJ1-2	.	CSARDPTGWSDYTF	TGCAGTGCTAGAGACCCGACAGGGTGGAGCGACTACACCTTC
.	TRBV4-2	TRBJ1-6	.	CASSPNPGSNSPLHF	TGTGCCAGCAGCCCCAACCCGGGGAGCAATTCACCCCTCCACTTT
.	TRBV6-2/TRBV6-3	TRBJ2-1	many	CASSYPDRRGGNEQFF	TGTGCCAGCAGTTACCCGGATAGGAGGGGAGGCAATGAGCAGTTCTTC
TRBD2	TRBV12-3/TRBV12-4	TRBJ2-5	few	CASTVAGGPETQYF	TGTGCCAGCACTGTAGCGGGGGGGCCGGAGACCCAGTACTTC
.	TRBV12-3/TRBV12-4	TRBJ2-5	.	CASSLASNSRETQYF	TGTGCCAGCAGTTTAGCGTCGAACAGTAGAGAGACCCAGTACTTC
.	TRBV30	TRBJ1-1	.	CAWSVSGNEAFF	TGTGCCTGGAGTGTCTCGGGGAATGAAGCTTTCTTT
TRBD2	TRBV12-3/TRBV12-4	TRBJ2-3	.	CASRPGLAGVGFTDTQYF	TGTGCCAGCAGGCCCGGACTAGCGGGGGTTGGGTTCACAGATACGCAGTATTTT
.	TRBV9	TRBJ2-2	.	CASESKPGELFF	TGTGCCAGCGAGTCTAAACCCGGGGAGCTGTTTTTT
.	TRBV6-5	TRBJ2-5	few	CASSSMGYNGQETQYF	TGTGCCAGCAGTTCCATGGGCTACAACGGCCAAGAGACCCAGTACTTC